These T cell receptor beta chains were read from a single sample in a study of T cells in Graves' hyperthyroidism and ophthalmopathy. TCRdb reprocessed the multiplex PCR reads with MiXCR, giving one entry per CDR3 protein. This sample has a few hundred thousand distinct CDR3 sequences, with roughly 15% found just once. The sample was blood. Receptors originate from a woman between 35 and 50 years old with Graves' hyperthyroidism. The CDR3 runs from the conserved cysteine through the conserved F or W. D genes are given only for firm matches. A row's size may be missing; if present it is once, few, many or a size class.

J gene,D gene,clone size,V gene,CDR3 protein,CDR3 DNA
TRBJ2-2,TRBD2,.,TRBV2,CASTTGGGGELFF,TGTGCCAGCACCACGGGGGGGGGCGGGGAGCTGTTTTTT
TRBJ2-7,.,many,TRBV6-1,CASSEAPGSHPPYEQYF,TGTGCCAGCAGTGAAGCTCCAGGGTCCCACCCGCCCTACGAGCAGTACTTC
TRBJ1-2,.,many,TRBV2,CASSEAATNYGYTF,TGTGCCAGCAGTGAAGCTGCGACAAACTATGGCTACACCTTC
TRBJ2-2,.,.,TRBV30,CAWSITRGSGELFF,TGTGCCTGGAGTATCACCCGGGGAAGCGGGGAGCTGTTTTTT
TRBJ2-1,.,.,TRBV5-1,CASSGTDEQFF,TGCGCCAGCAGCGGTACCGATGAGCAGTTCTTC
TRBJ2-5,.,.,TRBV7-9,CASSRPGGFGETQYF,TGTGCCAGCAGCCGCCCTGGGGGTTTCGGAGAGACCCAGTACTTC
TRBJ1-2,.,.,TRBV29-1,CSPLNGYTF,TGCAGCCCCTTGAATGGCTACACCTTC
TRBJ2-7,.,many,TRBV5-1,CASSFENARGQYF,TGCGCCAGCAGCTTTGAAAACGCCCGGGGGCAGTACTTC
TRBJ2-2,.,few,TRBV19,CASSINRYNTGELFF,TGTGCCAGTAGTATAAACCGCTATAACACCGGGGAGCTGTTTTTT
TRBJ2-7,TRBD2,many,TRBV27,CASSLGGGPGEQYF,TGTGCCAGCAGTTTGGGGGGAGGGCCTGGCGAGCAGTACTTC
TRBJ2-7,.,many,TRBV20-1,CSAEDSVDGSYEQYF,TGCAGTGCCGAAGATTCCGTCGACGGGTCCTACGAGCAGTACTTC
TRBJ1-4,.,.,TRBV7-9,CASSRAGNQLFF,TGTGCCAGCAGCCGGGCGGGGAACCAACTGTTTTTT
TRBJ1-1,.,few,TRBV19,CASSITRNTEAFF,TGTGCCAGTAGTATAACCAGGAACACTGAAGCTTTCTTT
TRBJ1-2,.,few,TRBV6-1,CASSVDPDSYGYTF,TGTGCCAGCAGTGTGGACCCTGACAGCTATGGCTACACCTTC
TRBJ2-3,.,many,TRBV29-1,CSVGGSSTDTQYF,TGCAGCGTAGGGGGGAGTAGCACAGATACGCAGTATTTT
TRBJ2-2,.,many,TRBV2,CASSERQTPTGELFF,TGTGCCAGCAGTGAACGGCAGACCCCCACCGGGGAGCTGTTTTTT
TRBJ2-7,TRBD2,many,TRBV12-3/TRBV12-4,CASSSAGGVRGYEQYF,TGTGCCAGCAGTTCTGCGGGAGGGGTGAGAGGGTACGAGCAGTACTTC
TRBJ2-7,.,many,TRBV30,CAWSTGPGESHEQYF,TGTGCCTGGAGTACTGGGCCAGGGGAATCCCACGAGCAGTACTTC
TRBJ2-3,.,many,TRBV7-3,CASSLNARELQSDTQYF,TGTGCCAGCAGCTTAAATGCCCGGGAGTTACAATCAGATACGCAGTATTTT
TRBJ2-5,TRBD1,.,TRBV6-1,CASRQQQGYQETQYF,TGTGCCAGCAGGCAGCAACAGGGGTACCAAGAGACCCAGTACTTC
TRBJ1-6,.,few,TRBV6-5,CASSYEVNSPLHF,TGTGCCAGCAGTTACGAAGTTAATTCACCCCTCCACTTT
TRBJ2-1,.,few,TRBV3-1,CASTSGAYNEQFF,TGTGCCAGCACCTCAGGGGCCTACAATGAGCAGTTCTTC
TRBJ2-2,TRBD1,.,TRBV5-4,CASSSYRGPGELFF,TGTGCCAGCAGCTCGTACAGGGGACCCGGGGAGCTGTTTTTT
TRBJ2-7,TRBD1,many,TRBV5-1,CASSWGTGRYEQYF,TGCGCCAGCAGCTGGGGGACAGGTAGATACGAGCAGTACTTC
TRBJ2-1,.,many,TRBV20-1,CSASGSPYNEQFF,TGCAGTGCTAGCGGGAGCCCCTACAATGAGCAGTTCTTC
TRBJ2-3,TRBD2,many,TRBV7-2,CASSLAGSGVTDTQYF,TGTGCCAGCAGCCTCGCCGGTAGCGGGGTGACAGATACGCAGTATTTT
TRBJ2-7,.,many,TRBV3-1,CASSQGPNEQYF,TGTGCCAGCAGCCAGGGTCCGAACGAGCAGTACTTC
TRBJ2-1,.,many,TRBV3-1,CASSQGAEAIEQFF,TGTGCCAGCAGCCAAGGCGCTGAGGCGATTGAGCAGTTCTTC
TRBJ2-1,TRBD2,.,TRBV20-1,CSARDPWGGDNEQFF,TGCAGTGCTAGAGATCCCTGGGGGGGGGACAATGAGCAGTTCTTC
TRBJ2-7,TRBD1,few,TRBV5-1,CASSPNGQGGKQYF,TGCGCCAGCAGCCCGAACGGACAGGGGGGCAAGCAGTACTTC
TRBJ2-5,.,many,TRBV20-1,CSARVENQETQYF,TGCAGTGCTAGAGTCGAGAACCAAGAGACCCAGTACTTC
TRBJ1-2,.,many,TRBV20-1,CSAHDGSYGYTF,TGCAGTGCCCATGACGGGAGTTATGGCTACACCTTC
TRBJ1-5,.,.,TRBV6-2/TRBV6-3,CASSVVVPGNQPQHF,TGTGCCAGCAGTGTCGTGGTCCCAGGCAATCAGCCCCAGCATTTT
TRBJ2-3,.,.,TRBV25-1,CASSESPHAQGDTQYF,TGTGCCAGCAGTGAATCCCCCCACGCACAGGGAGATACGCAGTATTTT
TRBJ2-1,.,few,TRBV19,CASMGDSYNEQFF,TGTGCCAGTATGGGAGACTCCTACAATGAGCAGTTCTTC
TRBJ2-2,TRBD2,few,TRBV20-1,CSARDTRLAANTGELFF,TGCAGTGCTAGAGATACTCGACTAGCGGCGAACACCGGGGAGCTGTTTTTT
TRBJ2-1,.,many,TRBV28,CASSLNAVGLYNEQFF,TGTGCCAGCAGTTTAAATGCAGTAGGTCTATACAATGAGCAGTTCTTC
TRBJ1-5,.,many,TRBV20-1,CSASGSADQPQHF,TGCAGTGCTAGTGGGTCGGCAGATCAGCCCCAGCATTTT
TRBJ2-5,.,many,TRBV2,CASSGGEETQYF,TGTGCCAGCAGTGGGGGGGAAGAGACCCAGTACTTC
TRBJ2-5,TRBD1,once,TRBV7-7,CASSLGPGGSETQYF,TGTGCTAGCAGCTTAGGGCCAGGGGGCAGTGAGACCCAGTACTTC
TRBJ1-3,.,many,TRBV28,CASSLLKNTIYF,TGTGCCAGCAGTTTACTGAAGAACACCATATATTTT
TRBJ2-7,TRBD1,.,TRBV2,CASNRDRGEQYF,TGTGCCAGCAATAGGGACAGGGGAGAGCAGTACTTC
TRBJ2-5,TRBD1,.,TRBV11-3,CSPPGQGPQETQYF,TGTTCCCCACCGGGACAGGGACCTCAAGAGACCCAGTACTTC
TRBJ1-5,TRBD1,many,TRBV18,CASSPRQGSIQPQHF,TGTGCCAGCTCACCAAGACAGGGGAGTATTCAGCCCCAGCATTTT
TRBJ1-1,TRBD1,many,TRBV9,CASTQGQGRTEAFF,TGTGCCAGCACCCAGGGACAGGGAAGAACTGAAGCTTTCTTT
TRBJ2-7,.,few,TRBV20-1,CSARSPSDSTYEQYF,TGCAGTGCTAGATCCCCCTCGGACAGCACCTACGAGCAGTACTTC
TRBJ1-2,TRBD1,many,TRBV28,CASNSQGYGYTF,TGTGCCAGCAACTCACAGGGGTATGGCTACACCTTC
TRBJ2-7,TRBD1,many,TRBV28,CASSGQGTNEQYF,TGTGCCAGCAGTGGACAGGGCACCAACGAGCAGTACTTC
TRBJ2-7,.,.,TRBV7-9,CASSLYDLPLDEQYF,TGTGCCAGCAGCTTATATGACTTACCTCTCGACGAGCAGTACTTC
TRBJ2-3,.,many,TRBV7-3,CASSFLVGTDTQYF,TGTGCCAGCAGCTTCCTAGTTGGCACAGATACGCAGTATTTT
TRBJ2-4,.,many,TRBV18,CASSPPDSRNIQYF,TGTGCCAGCTCACCCCCGGACAGCCGGAACATTCAGTACTTC